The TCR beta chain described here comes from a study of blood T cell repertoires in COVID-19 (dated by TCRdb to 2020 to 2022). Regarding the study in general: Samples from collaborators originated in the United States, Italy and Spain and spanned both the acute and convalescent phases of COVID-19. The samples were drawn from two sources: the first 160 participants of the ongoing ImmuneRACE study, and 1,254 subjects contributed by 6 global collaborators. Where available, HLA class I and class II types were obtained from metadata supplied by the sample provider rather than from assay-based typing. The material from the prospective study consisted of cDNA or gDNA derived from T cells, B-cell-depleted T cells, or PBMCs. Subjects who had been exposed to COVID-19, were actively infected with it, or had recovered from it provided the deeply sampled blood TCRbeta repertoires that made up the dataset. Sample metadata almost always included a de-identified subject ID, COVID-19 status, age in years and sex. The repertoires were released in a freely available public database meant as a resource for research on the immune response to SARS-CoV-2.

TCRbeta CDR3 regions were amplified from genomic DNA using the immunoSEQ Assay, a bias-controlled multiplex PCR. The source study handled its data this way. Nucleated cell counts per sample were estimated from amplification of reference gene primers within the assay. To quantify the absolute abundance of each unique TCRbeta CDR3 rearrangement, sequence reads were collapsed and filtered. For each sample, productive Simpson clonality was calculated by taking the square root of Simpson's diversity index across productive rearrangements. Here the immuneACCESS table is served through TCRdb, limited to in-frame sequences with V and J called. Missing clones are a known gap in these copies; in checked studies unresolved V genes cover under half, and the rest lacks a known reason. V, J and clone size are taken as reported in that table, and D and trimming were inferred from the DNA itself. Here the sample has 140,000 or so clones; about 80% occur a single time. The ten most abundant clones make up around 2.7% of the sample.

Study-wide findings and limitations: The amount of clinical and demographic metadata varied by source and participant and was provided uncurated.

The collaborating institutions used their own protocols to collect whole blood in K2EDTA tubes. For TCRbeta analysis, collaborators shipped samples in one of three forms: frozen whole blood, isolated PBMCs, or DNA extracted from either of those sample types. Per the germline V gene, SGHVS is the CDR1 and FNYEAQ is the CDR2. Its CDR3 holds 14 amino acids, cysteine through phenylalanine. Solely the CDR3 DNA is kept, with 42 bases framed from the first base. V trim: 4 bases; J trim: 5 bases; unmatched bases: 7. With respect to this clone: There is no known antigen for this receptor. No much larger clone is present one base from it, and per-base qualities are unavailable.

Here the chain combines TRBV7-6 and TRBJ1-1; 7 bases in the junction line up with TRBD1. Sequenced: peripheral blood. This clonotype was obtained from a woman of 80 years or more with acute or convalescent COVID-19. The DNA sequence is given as TGTGCCAGCAGCTCAAATACAGGGGTAACTGAAGCTTTCTTT. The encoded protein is CASSSNTGVTEAFF.